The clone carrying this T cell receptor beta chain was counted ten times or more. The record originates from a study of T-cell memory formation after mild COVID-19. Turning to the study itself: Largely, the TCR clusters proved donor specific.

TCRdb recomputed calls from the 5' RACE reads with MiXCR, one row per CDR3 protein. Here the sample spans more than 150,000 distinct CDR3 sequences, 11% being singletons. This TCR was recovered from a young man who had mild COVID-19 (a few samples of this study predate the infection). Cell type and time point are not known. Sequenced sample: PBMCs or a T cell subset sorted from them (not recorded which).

CDR3 nucleotides: TGCAGTGCTAGTGGAGCGTCCTACGAGCAGTACGTC. Residues: CSASGASYEQYV. The chain employs TRBV20-1 and TRBJ2-7, with D unresolved. The CDR3 consists of 12 residues. Trimming pared 3 bases from V and 1 base from J, leaving 7 bases between. The V gene's germline CDR1 is DFQATT and CDR2 SNEGSKA (reference sequence).